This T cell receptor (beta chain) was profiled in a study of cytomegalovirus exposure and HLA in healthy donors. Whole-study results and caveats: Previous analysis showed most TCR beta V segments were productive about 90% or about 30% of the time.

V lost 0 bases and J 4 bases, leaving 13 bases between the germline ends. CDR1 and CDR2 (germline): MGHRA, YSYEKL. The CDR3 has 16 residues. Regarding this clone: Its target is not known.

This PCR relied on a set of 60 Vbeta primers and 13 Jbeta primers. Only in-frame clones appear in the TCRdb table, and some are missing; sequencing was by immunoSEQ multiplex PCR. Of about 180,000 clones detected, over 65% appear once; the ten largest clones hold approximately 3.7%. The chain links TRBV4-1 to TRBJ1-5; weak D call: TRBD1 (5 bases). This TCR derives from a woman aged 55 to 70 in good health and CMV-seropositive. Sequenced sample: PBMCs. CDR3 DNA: TGCGCCAGCAGCCAAGAAATAACAGGTAGAAATCAGCCCCAGCATTTT. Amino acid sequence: CASSQEITGRNQPQHF.